This T cell receptor beta chain came from a study of blood T cell repertoires in COVID-19. Assay used: immunoSEQ multiplex PCR; TCRdb lists only in-frame clones, some missing. The data show about 290,000 clones, approximately 90% seen once. CDR3 length: 16 residues. Germline-derived CDR1 and CDR2 are LNHDA and SQIVND (reference sequence). V trimming: 5 bases; J trimming: 4 bases; junction bases outside the gene matches: 11. V and J are TRBV19 and TRBJ2-1, with 7 nucleotides matching TRBD1. This clonotype was sampled from a man in his forties with acute or convalescent COVID-19. Sequencing used peripheral blood. The CDR3 reads CASSSLQGISYNEQFF. The CDR3 nucleotides read TGTGCCAGTAGTTCCCTACAGGGGATCTCATACAATGAGCAGTTCTTC.